This T cell receptor beta chain was captured by sequencing in a study of identical twins. After removal of 3 bases from V and 5 bases from J, the junction contained 6 bases not matched to a gene. This CDR3 comprises 16 residues. CDR1 DFQATT and CDR2 SNEGSKA come from the germline V gene (reference sequence). This clonotype was seen a handful of times. TCRdb independently ran MiXCR on the 5' RACE reads; one entry per CDR3 protein. The sample consists of around 340,000 distinct CDR3 sequences, approximately 10% of them appearing once. The J gene is TRBJ2-1, the V gene TRBV20-1; 14 positions agree with TRBD2. This sequence originates from a woman in her forties or fifties in good health. Sequencing was carried out using naive T cells sorted from blood. In nucleotides, the CDR3 is TGCAGTGCTAGTGGGACTAGCGGGAGTGAGAACAATGAGCAGTTCTTC. It codes for CSASGTSGSENNEQFF.